This T cell receptor beta chain was captured in a study of PD-1 blockade in classical Hodgkin lymphoma (dated by TCRdb to the early 2020s). For the wider study: Nivolumab dosing was 3 mg/kg intravenously every 2 weeks, continuing until either disease progression or unacceptable toxicity. The study used TCR beta sequencing and CyTOF to define a peripheral blood immune signature of response to PD-1 blockade in classical Hodgkin lymphoma.

About this clone itself: Its antigen remains undetermined. No much larger clone is present one base from it, and per-base qualities are unavailable.

Genomic DNA was extracted with the Qiagen DNeasy kit from unsorted PBMCs and from negatively selected CD4+ and CD8+ fractions. TCR beta CDR3 regions were amplified by immunoSEQ multiplex PCR using primers annealing to V and J segments. Amplification bias was minimized using a synthetic immune receptor repertoire, and residual bias was removed computationally after sequencing. As for the original processing: Repertoire diversity was quantified as the Shannon entropy index using custom Python scripts. Unsorted, CD4+ and CD8+ repertoires were examined separately, except in combined analyses, for which CD4+ and CD8+ sequences were merged in silico. A clone counted as expanded when the clone's frequency after treatment rose at least 2-fold relative to C1D1, and clones undetected at baseline were given a pseudocount of 0.5. Clones with 0 or 1 copy at C1D1 were defined as singleton clones, while clones with 2 or more copies were defined as non-singleton clones. Clones expanded in unsorted samples were assigned a CD4+, CD8+ or unknown annotation through matching of protein sequences in sorted samples from the same patient. Wilcoxon tests on paired samples were used to test diversity changes from C1D1 to C4D1. TCRdb provides this immuneACCESS table in a form limited to in-frame rearrangements. Some clones are lacking; in checked studies, under half of them reflect an unresolved V gene, and why the rest are absent is not known. V and J calls and clone size are as listed in that table; D and trimming were resolved from the DNA. The sample contains 70,000 to 80,000 clones, about 92% of them found a single time. The ten most abundant clones make up under 9.5% of the sample.

CDR1 and CDR2 are read off the germline V gene (reference sequence) as MNHEY and SMNVEV. The CDR3, from cysteine to phenylalanine, totals 14 residues. CDR3 DNA is the only sequence kept; it has 42 bases, read in frame from the first base. V drops 3 bases and J drops 4 bases, leaving 10 bases in between. What the research found in general, with its limitations: Baseline TCR diversity was reported as lower in newly diagnosed patients than in healthy donors, and lower still in relapsed/refractory patients. By C4D1, a significant rise was seen in CD4+ TCR diversity but not in CD8+ TCR diversity (p=0.0027 vs p=0.16), and the rise was most apparent among complete responders (p=0.02). Patients starting nivolumab less than 1 year after ASCT had lower diversity and were excluded from later analyses to avoid confounding by immune reconstitution. The study covered only a single clinical trial cohort, and the causes of the repertoire differences, possibly disease activity or prior therapy, were still not defined. Among trial patients, those achieving complete response had baseline diversity similar to that of newly diagnosed patients, while diversity was significantly lower in partial responders and progressors.

The sample's time point label, in plain terms: cycle 1 day 1 (C1D1), immediately before nivolumab initiation. Relapse after autologous stem cell transplantation had occurred in all trial patients, and cohorts A, B and C were distinguished by prior brentuximab vedotin exposure. The trial cohort was composed of about 54 patients with relapsed/refractory classical Hodgkin lymphoma, for whom complete response, partial response or progressive disease was recorded as best overall response. Trial patients were treated with single-agent nivolumab in the multi-cohort phase II CheckMate 205 trial. An independent review committee assessed best overall response by applying the 2007 International Working Group response criteria. PBMCs from the trial were collected at three points: immediately before nivolumab initiation (C1D1), and during therapy at cycle 2 day 1 and cycle 4 day 1. After peripheral blood was drawn into 8 mL Vacutainer Cell Preparation Tubes, PBMCs were isolated by centrifugation and then cryopreserved.

The specimen comprised peripheral blood mononuclear cells (PBMCs), sampled at baseline. The chain couples TRBV27 to TRBJ1-5; the D gene is perhaps TRBD1, on 5 matching bases. The source is a human donor with classical Hodgkin lymphoma. The DNA reads as follows: TGTGCCAGCAGTTTGGAAGGGGCGAATCAGCCCCAGCATTTT. This codes for CASSLEGANQPQHF.